What follows is one T cell receptor (beta chain) and its context. The germline CDR1 and CDR2 sequences are SGHNT and YYREEE (reference sequence). The CDR3 runs to 14 residues. Deletions cut 4 bases from V and 2 bases from J, with 13 bases between. This sample is drawn from a study of blood T cell repertoires in COVID-19. Clones were sequenced by immunoSEQ multiplex PCR, and TCRdb holds only the in-frame ones, with some missing. This table has around 260,000 clones, roughly 88% appearing once. The chain is built from TRBV5-4 and TRBJ2-7; no clear D gene. The clonotype was recovered from a woman aged 30 to 39 with active or convalescent COVID-19. Sequenced input: peripheral blood. CDR3 residues: CASSTGRQAYEQYF. The CDR3 nucleotides are TGTGCCAGCAGCACTGGCAGGCAAGCCTACGAGCAGTACTTC.